This T cell receptor beta chain stems from a study of blood T cell repertoires in COVID-19. Per the germline V gene, CDR1 is WSHSY and CDR2 is SAAADI. The ends lost 2 bases at V and 2 bases at J; junction bases unmatched: 4. The CDR3 is 15 residues long. Study processing details: Cell counts per sample came from amplifying reference gene primers. Method: immunoSEQ multiplex PCR; TCRdb's copy keeps in-frame clones and lacks some. V and J calls and clone size are as listed in that table; D and trimming were resolved from the DNA. The data contain 250,000 to 300,000 clones, approximately 83% of them singletons. The cohort comprised adults aged roughly 18 to 100 years residing in 20 to 30 US areas. Donors were grouped by their self-reported clinical history.

The specimen sequenced was PBMCs or T cells enriched from blood (not recorded which). The V and J genes are TRBV10-2 and TRBJ2-7, with 9 positions matching TRBD2. The sequence derives from a man aged 50 to 60 who had recovered from COVID-19. As DNA, the CDR3 is TGCGCCAGCAGTGAGATCCTAGCGGGAACCTACGAGCAGTACTTC. This codes for CASSEILAGTYEQYF.